This T cell receptor beta chain is from a study of shared clonotypes between healthy human individuals. This CDR3 is 14 amino acids long. Trimming took 4 bases from V and 1 from J; bases not matched to a gene: 4. CDR1 and CDR2 (germline): SGHTS, YDEGEE. Profiling relied on immunoSEQ multiplex PCR, and the TCRdb table lists in-frame clones only, not all of them. The table includes more than 200,000 clones, 50% to 80% detected once. This clone was seen a few times. The chain joins TRBV5-8 to TRBJ2-7; 8 bases are shared with TRBD1. The sample consisted of memory CD4+ T cells sorted from blood. Subset here: CD45RA-negative fraction. This clonotype was obtained from a young man in good health. CDR3 sequence (DNA): TGTGCCAGCAGCCGGACAGGGAGTTCCTACGAGCAGTACTTC. It codes for CASSRTGSSYEQYF.